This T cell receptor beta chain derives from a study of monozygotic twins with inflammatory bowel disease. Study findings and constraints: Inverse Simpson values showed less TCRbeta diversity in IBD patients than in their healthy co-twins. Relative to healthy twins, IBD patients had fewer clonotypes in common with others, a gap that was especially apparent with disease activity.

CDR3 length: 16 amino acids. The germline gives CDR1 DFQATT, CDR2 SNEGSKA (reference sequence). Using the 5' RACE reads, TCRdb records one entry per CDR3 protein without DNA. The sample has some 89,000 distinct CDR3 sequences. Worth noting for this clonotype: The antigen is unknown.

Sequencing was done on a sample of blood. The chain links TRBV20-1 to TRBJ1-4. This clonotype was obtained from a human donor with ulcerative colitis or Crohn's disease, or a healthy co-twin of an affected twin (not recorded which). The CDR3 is CSARGRSGGTNEKLFF.